A selection of T cell receptor beta chains follows, all from one sample in a study of cytomegalovirus exposure and HLA in healthy donors. TCRdb's copy holds only in-frame clones and misses some; the assay was immunoSEQ multiplex PCR. The sample gives fewer than 150,000 clones, roughly 79% of which show up once; 2.5% to 3.5% is in the top ten. The sample was PBMCs. All receptors derive from a male donor in good health and CMV-seronegative. Each CDR3 is given with its conserved first and last residue. The D gene is left open where the match is weak. The size entry is marked missing in some rows and otherwise reads once, few, many or a size class.

clone_size: -; j_call: TRBJ2-1; d_call: TRBD2; v_call: TRBV11-1; cdr3_aa: CASSLRLAGTHEQFF; cdr3_nt: TGTGCCAGCAGCTTAAGGCTAGCGGGAACGCATGAGCAGTTCTTC
clone_size: -; j_call: TRBJ2-1; d_call: -; v_call: TRBV7-2; cdr3_aa: CASSLSGGSEYNEQFF; cdr3_nt: TGTGCCAGCAGCCTTTCAGGTGGGTCAGAGTACAATGAGCAGTTCTTC
clone_size: -; j_call: TRBJ2-3; d_call: TRBD2; v_call: TRBV4-1; cdr3_aa: CASSQGASGGLTDTQYF; cdr3_nt: TGCGCCAGCAGCCAAGGTGCTAGCGGGGGACTAACAGATACGCAGTATTTT
clone_size: -; j_call: TRBJ2-3; d_call: TRBD2; v_call: TRBV5-4; cdr3_aa: CASSILLAGDTDTQYF; cdr3_nt: TGTGCCAGCAGCATTCTTTTAGCGGGAGACACAGATACGCAGTATTTT
clone_size: -; j_call: TRBJ1-3; d_call: -; v_call: TRBV4-1; cdr3_aa: CASSQDGLGQGPSGNTIYF; cdr3_nt: TGCGCCAGCAGCCAAGACGGATTAGGACAAGGCCCCTCTGGAAACACCATATATTTT
clone_size: -; j_call: TRBJ1-1; d_call: TRBD1; v_call: TRBV7-2; cdr3_aa: CASSSGYRGQNTEAFF; cdr3_nt: TGTGCCAGCAGCTCCGGCTACAGGGGGCAGAACACTGAAGCTTTCTTT
clone_size: -; j_call: TRBJ2-7; d_call: -; v_call: TRBV7-8; cdr3_aa: CASSLERDLRVYEQYF; cdr3_nt: TGTGCCAGCAGCTTAGAGAGGGACTTACGGGTCTACGAGCAGTACTTC
clone_size: -; j_call: TRBJ2-1; d_call: TRBD2; v_call: TRBV10-3; cdr3_aa: CASIAGAGGVYNEQFF; cdr3_nt: TGTGCCTCTATAGCGGGGGCGGGGGGGGTATACAATGAGCAGTTCTTC
clone_size: -; j_call: TRBJ2-1; d_call: TRBD2; v_call: TRBV27; cdr3_aa: CASSPQPLIAGGIDEQFF; cdr3_nt: TGTGCCAGCAGCCCACAACCCCTAATAGCGGGAGGGATAGATGAGCAGTTCTTC
clone_size: -; j_call: TRBJ2-7; d_call: -; v_call: TRBV10-1; cdr3_aa: CASSESGVSSYEQYF; cdr3_nt: TGCGCCAGCAGTGAGTCAGGGGTAAGCTCCTACGAGCAGTACTTC
clone_size: -; j_call: TRBJ2-1; d_call: TRBD2; v_call: TRBV5-1; cdr3_aa: CASSPGGNGGGAWNEQFF; cdr3_nt: TGCGCCAGCAGCCCAGGGGGTAATGGCGGGGGGGCGTGGAATGAGCAGTTCTTC
clone_size: -; j_call: TRBJ2-2; d_call: -; v_call: TRBV7-2; cdr3_aa: CASSFITGELFF; cdr3_nt: TGTGCCAGCAGCTTTATAACCGGGGAGCTGTTTTTT
clone_size: few; j_call: TRBJ1-2; d_call: -; v_call: TRBV27; cdr3_aa: CASSRTRTARYGYTF; cdr3_nt: TGTGCCAGCAGCCGCACCCGGACAGCTCGATATGGCTACACCTTC
clone_size: -; j_call: TRBJ2-6; d_call: TRBD1; v_call: TRBV5-5; cdr3_aa: CASSSGTGVGGANVLTF; cdr3_nt: TGTGCCAGCAGCTCCGGGACAGGGGTCGGTGGGGCCAACGTCCTGACTTTC
clone_size: -; j_call: TRBJ2-7; d_call: -; v_call: TRBV5-1; cdr3_aa: CASSLAGTSGGEQYF; cdr3_nt: TGCGCCAGCAGCTTGGCTGGGACAAGTGGGGGCGAGCAGTACTTC
clone_size: few; j_call: TRBJ1-5; d_call: -; v_call: TRBV10-1; cdr3_aa: CASSTGPSQPQHF; cdr3_nt: TGCGCCAGCAGTACAGGGCCCAGCCAGCCCCAGCATTTT
clone_size: -; j_call: TRBJ1-2; d_call: TRBD1; v_call: TRBV7-9; cdr3_aa: CASQPGQLYGYTF; cdr3_nt: TGTGCCAGCCAACCGGGACAGCTCTATGGCTACACCTTC
clone_size: -; j_call: TRBJ1-2; d_call: -; v_call: TRBV9; cdr3_aa: CASSVAAGADGYTF; cdr3_nt: TGTGCCAGCAGCGTAGCGGCAGGGGCGGATGGCTACACCTTC
clone_size: few; j_call: TRBJ1-6; d_call: -; v_call: TRBV4-2; cdr3_aa: CASSQDYGDSYSPLHF; cdr3_nt: TGTGCCAGCAGCCAAGATTATGGAGATTCCTACTCACCCCTCCACTTT
clone_size: once; j_call: TRBJ1-2; d_call: -; v_call: TRBV5-8; cdr3_aa: CASSLGFVGNSYGYTF; cdr3_nt: TGTGCCAGCAGCTTGGGTTTCGTGGGTAACAGCTATGGCTACACCTTC
clone_size: -; j_call: TRBJ2-4; d_call: -; v_call: TRBV29-1; cdr3_aa: CSVEPYGRGRDIQYF; cdr3_nt: TGCAGCGTTGAACCGTACGGCAGGGGAAGGGACATTCAGTACTTC
clone_size: -; j_call: TRBJ1-5; d_call: -; v_call: TRBV5-8; cdr3_aa: CASGHGRDWNQPQHF; cdr3_nt: TGTGCCAGCGGACATGGCAGGGACTGGAATCAGCCCCAGCATTTT
clone_size: -; j_call: TRBJ1-5; d_call: TRBD1; v_call: TRBV9; cdr3_aa: CASSGEGQVNQPQHF; cdr3_nt: TGTGCCAGCAGCGGAGAAGGACAGGTCAATCAGCCCCAGCATTTT
clone_size: -; j_call: TRBJ1-5; d_call: -; v_call: TRBV10-1; cdr3_aa: CASGQNNQPQHF; cdr3_nt: TGCGCCAGCGGACAGAACAATCAGCCCCAGCATTTT
clone_size: -; j_call: TRBJ1-1; d_call: TRBD1; v_call: TRBV5-1; cdr3_aa: CASRRRTGTGVYTEAFF; cdr3_nt: TGCGCCAGCAGGCGACGAACCGGGACAGGGGTTTACACTGAAGCTTTCTTT
clone_size: -; j_call: TRBJ1-1; d_call: -; v_call: TRBV19; cdr3_aa: CASNAGVITEAFF; cdr3_nt: TGTGCCAGTAACGCAGGGGTAATCACTGAAGCTTTCTTT
clone_size: -; j_call: TRBJ1-1; d_call: -; v_call: TRBV25-1; cdr3_aa: CASSERVEGPRSEAFF; cdr3_nt: TGTGCCAGCAGTGAACGGGTGGAGGGGCCAAGGTCTGAAGCTTTCTTT
clone_size: few; j_call: TRBJ1-6; d_call: -; v_call: TRBV25-1; cdr3_aa: CASSEFHSSYNSPLHF; cdr3_nt: TGTGCCAGCAGTGAATTCCACAGCTCCTATAATTCACCCCTCCACTTT
clone_size: few; j_call: TRBJ2-6; d_call: -; v_call: TRBV5-4; cdr3_aa: CASSPGTGANVLTF; cdr3_nt: TGTGCCAGCAGCCCCGGGACTGGGGCCAACGTCCTGACTTTC
clone_size: -; j_call: TRBJ2-2; d_call: TRBD1; v_call: TRBV7-3; cdr3_aa: CASSGQGAISPGELFF; cdr3_nt: TGTGCCAGCAGCGGCCAGGGGGCGATAAGTCCCGGGGAGCTGTTTTTT
clone_size: -; j_call: TRBJ2-1; d_call: TRBD2; v_call: TRBV6-1; cdr3_aa: CASTRAGDFYNEQFF; cdr3_nt: TGTGCCAGCACGAGAGCGGGGGACTTTTACAATGAGCAGTTCTTC
clone_size: -; j_call: TRBJ1-2; d_call: -; v_call: TRBV6-1; cdr3_aa: CAAGGLSGYGYPF; cdr3_nt: TGTGCCGCCGGGGGGCTGTCGGGCTATGGCTACCCCTTC
clone_size: -; j_call: TRBJ2-3; d_call: -; v_call: TRBV25-1; cdr3_aa: CASSALTGSTDTQYF; cdr3_nt: TGTGCCAGCAGTGCCCTGACGGGAAGCACAGATACGCAGTATTTT
clone_size: -; j_call: TRBJ1-1; d_call: -; v_call: TRBV5-6; cdr3_aa: CASSLYSNTEAFF; cdr3_nt: TGTGCCAGCAGCTTGTACAGTAACACTGAAGCTTTCTTT
clone_size: -; j_call: TRBJ1-2; d_call: TRBD1; v_call: TRBV27; cdr3_aa: CASRRQGKDYGYTF; cdr3_nt: TGTGCCAGCCGGAGACAGGGCAAGGACTATGGCTACACCTTC
clone_size: -; j_call: TRBJ2-5; d_call: TRBD1; v_call: TRBV4-2; cdr3_aa: CASSTRRDSGGLGTQYF; cdr3_nt: TGTGCCAGCAGCACACGACGGGACAGCGGAGGTTTGGGGACCCAGTACTTC
clone_size: -; j_call: TRBJ2-6; d_call: -; v_call: TRBV11-3; cdr3_aa: CASSLDSRAGANVLTF; cdr3_nt: TGTGCCAGCAGCTTAGATTCCAGGGCTGGGGCCAACGTCCTGACTTTC
clone_size: -; j_call: TRBJ2-3; d_call: TRBD2; v_call: TRBV19; cdr3_aa: CASSIGTSGNTDTQYF; cdr3_nt: TGTGCCAGTAGTATTGGGACTAGCGGGAACACAGATACGCAGTATTTT
clone_size: -; j_call: TRBJ2-3; d_call: -; v_call: TRBV21-1; cdr3_aa: CASSKNSTGTSGLTDTQYF; cdr3_nt: TGTGCCAGCAGCAAGAATAGTACAGGGACTAGCGGTCTCACAGATACGCAGTATTTT
clone_size: -; j_call: TRBJ1-1; d_call: -; v_call: TRBV18; cdr3_aa: CASSQTPDMNTEAFF; cdr3_nt: TGTGCCAGCTCACAGACACCAGATATGAACACTGAAGCTTTCTTT
clone_size: few; j_call: TRBJ2-1; d_call: -; v_call: TRBV7-2; cdr3_aa: CASSPSYNEQFF; cdr3_nt: TGTGCCAGCAGCCCCTCTTACAATGAGCAGTTCTTC
clone_size: -; j_call: TRBJ1-4; d_call: -; v_call: TRBV23-1; cdr3_aa: CASSHVCGQGLFCMDEKLFF; cdr3_nt: TGCGCCAGCAGTCACGTGTGTGGGCAGGGATTGTTCTGCATGGATGAAAAACTGTTTTTT
clone_size: -; j_call: TRBJ2-7; d_call: -; v_call: TRBV7-8; cdr3_aa: CASSSPNSYSSSYEQYF; cdr3_nt: TGTGCCAGCAGCTCCCCCAACTCGTACTCTAGCTCCTACGAGCAGTACTTC
clone_size: -; j_call: TRBJ1-1; d_call: -; v_call: TRBV4-1; cdr3_aa: CASSQPTSTEREAFF; cdr3_nt: TGCGCCAGCAGCCAGCCGACTTCGACGGAGCGTGAAGCTTTCTTT
clone_size: -; j_call: TRBJ1-2; d_call: TRBD1; v_call: TRBV19; cdr3_aa: CASRHGQGAKGQGYTF; cdr3_nt: TGTGCCAGTAGACACGGACAGGGGGCCAAAGGACAAGGCTACACCTTC